This T cell receptor (beta chain) appears in the sequencing data of a study of cytomegalovirus exposure and HLA in healthy donors (dated by TCRdb to between 2016 and 2019). Regarding the research as a whole: An earlier analysis of 587 of the donors reported about 290 Gb of sequence data and some 120 million unique TCR beta sequences from 150 million to 200 million T cells. About 280 gigabases of sequencing data and roughly 80 million unique TCR sequences made up an early release that covered 500 to 700 HLA-typed donors. Of the roughly 400 genotyped donors, 81% fell in the genetic ancestry cluster associated with self-reported Caucasian donors. The study aimed to test whether signatures of past pathogen exposure could be identified by cataloging public T cell receptors. The T cell repertoires of under 700 subjects were profiled by immunosequencing and related to cytomegalovirus serostatus. A separate validation cohort of over a hundred different subjects was used in addition to the roughly 670-subject first cohort. The study combined high-throughput TCR immunosequencing, statistical association of individual TCRs with disease status, and machine learning to predict cytomegalovirus infection status. To study patterns of TCR occurrence, a later analysis re-analyzed previously published TCR beta repertoires from 500 to 850 donors and added high-resolution HLA genotyping. Rather than drawing on any new phenotypic data, the later analysis identified candidate immune exposures from TCR beta sequences and the way those sequences occurred across donors. An earlier analysis of approximately 580 of the donors used high-throughput TCR beta sequencing to judge whether each TCR beta V gene segment behaved as functional or pseudogenic. Alongside the repertoire data, information on donor age, sex, ethnicity and CMV serostatus was compiled. A later genetic analysis used genome-wide SNP genotypes for 398 of the 666 donors, treating that subset as a discovery cohort. All discovery cohort repertoires had been generated on a single sequencing platform. HLA typing included class I and class II loci at four-digit resolution. Typing coverage differed by locus: A, B, C, DRB1 and DQB1 were typed in about 629-630 donors, DQA1 in 500 to 550, DPA1 in approximately 610, and DPB1 in 450 to 480. Roughly 5 DR-DQ haplotypes were treated as single units for association and clustering because of strong linkage in the cohort. Among about 390 genotyped donors of the cohort, an average of 235,054 unique TCR beta nucleotide sequences were sequenced per donor, roughly 20% of them non-productive. Results and caveats for the whole study, not just this receptor: Because HLA typing was unavailable for some donors at each locus, only the typed subset was used in association tests. Approximately 18 rarely observed V segments, including chromosome 9 orphons, were excluded from the earlier analysis of about 600 of the donors because counts were too low. Sequencing depth was assumed to be roughly uniform across donors in the presence/absence analyses, though that assumption may not hold. Most TCR sequences were seen in very few donors, while some public TCRs were found in many individuals. According to a later analysis, parvovirus B19, influenza, CMV and Epstein-Barr virus appeared linked to several top co-occurrence clusters. According to a later genetic analysis, donors in an Asian-associated ancestry cluster had fewer N-insertions in productive TCRs than the roughly 700-donor mean. A cluster of highly shared sequence variants was judged likely to represent a technical artifact of the sequencing pipeline. Specific HLA alleles were associated with roughly 17,000 TCR beta sequences at a false discovery rate of 0.05 in a later analysis. Most CMV-associated TCR beta chains appeared to be HLA-restricted in a later analysis, and the HLA associations seemed to be driven largely by CMV exposure. A further reported finding was that TCR beta sequences accurately predicted the HLA-A and HLA-B alleles for most subjects in the first cohort. Immune exposure information for the cohort was limited to CMV serostatus. The authors suggested that the approach could potentially be extended to other disease states and immunological phenotypes. According to a later analysis, TCR association rates differed among HLA loci, with DRB1 alleles showing the most associated TCRs and HLA-C alleles showing the fewest. Because the 87-base-pair reads could not distinguish some IMGT-functional V segments, including TRBV6-2 and TRBV6-3, those segments were excluded. A few of the identified cytomegalovirus-associated TCR beta chains were confirmed in vitro to be specific for cytomegalovirus antigens. Linkage disequilibrium might explain the correlated functional status among segregating V segments, but an unknown experimental factor could not be excluded. A total of 150 or so TCR beta chains were listed by the study as associated with cytomegalovirus. This cohort had only TCR beta chains sequenced, and the lack of alpha or paired-chain data limited which features could be detected. Assigning TCR associations to individual alleles was difficult when HLA alleles, especially DR and DQ, strongly co-occurred. A later analysis found that HLA-associated TCR beta chains were more clonally expanded and had lower generation probabilities than equally common non-associated chains. An association between a missense DCLRE1C variant and V-gene and J-gene trimming of TCR beta chains was found in a later genetic analysis and replicated in an independent cohort. Cytomegalovirus status was reported to be diagnosed by the classifier with high specificity and sensitivity in both the original and validation cohorts. Broadly in line with IMGT annotations, most TCR beta V segments showed up in productive rearrangements about 87% or about 30% of the time in an earlier analysis of around 600 of the donors.

This clone was observed a handful of times. The target of this receptor is not known. The record has no base qualities; no much larger clone is one base away. Library construction relied on the immunoSEQ multiplex PCR assay. The multiplex PCR relied on a mix of 60 forward primers for TCR Vbeta segments and 13 reverse primers for TCR Jbeta segments. The CDR3 region of rearranged TCR beta genes was amplified from genomic DNA by a multiplex PCR assay. The amplified TCR beta libraries were sequenced on the Illumina HiSeq System as 87-base-pair reads. As for the original processing: A later analysis counted approximately 84 million unique TCR beta chains across the 650 to 800 repertoires, and roughly 10 million of these chains were shared by at least two donors. Raw reads were error-corrected and collapsed into unique sequences with a nearest-neighbor algorithm that merged closely related sequences to remove PCR and sequencing errors. To assign V, D and J gene segments, CDR3 sequences were aligned to IMGT reference sequences. For a sequence to be retained, at least a six-nucleotide match to both a V gene segment and a J gene segment was required. Rearrangements were called productive when the CDR3 lacked stop codons and stayed in frame with V and J; all others were non-productive. Following IMGT convention, CDR3 was defined as the stretch from the second conserved V-encoded cysteine to the conserved J-encoded phenylalanine. Sequences without an unambiguous match to a single V gene segment were excluded from the earlier analysis of several hundred of the donors. An earlier analysis of fewer than 650 of the donors classified V segments as functional when productive rearrangements were above 56.7% and as segregating when the standard deviation between donors was above 5%. A statistical classification framework was developed to diagnose cytomegalovirus status using the catalog of TCR beta chain sequences. V and J gene assignment, in a later analysis, came from comparing TCR nucleotide sequences with IMGT/GENE-DB human TR gene sequences. Using the TCRdist pipeline, a later analysis assigned CDR3 sequences along with most-parsimonious VDJ recombination scenarios. A later analysis defined each TCR beta chain by its CDR3 amino acid sequence plus V-gene family, and excluded reads lacking a unique V-gene family. A later analysis removed over 500 highly shared, low-generation-probability nucleotide sequences to deal with suspected cross-contamination and a sequencing artifact. A later analysis calculated a clonal expansion index for each public chain from normalized within-repertoire ranks of inferred template counts. In a later analysis, generation probabilities were computed with a VDJ recombination model fitted to out-of-frame rearrangements, and the resulting probabilities were checked against IGoR. In a later analysis, TCR-TCR, TCR-HLA and TCR-CMV co-occurrence was scored with hypergeometric tests, and a repertoire-size bias correction was applied to TCR pairs. In a later analysis, false discovery rates were estimated by permuting HLA or CMV assignments 20 times. In a later analysis, co-occurring TCRs were grouped using DBSCAN, and TCRdist sequence similarity was added for clustering within HLA-allele-positive subsets. For co-occurrence clustering, repertoires with fewer than 30,000 or more than 120,000 public chains were excluded, along with 5 or 6 repertoires with anomalous nucleotide sharing. Sourced from immuneACCESS, this table was stored by TCRdb with only in-frame sequences that have V and J called. A share of the clones is absent; for the studies checked, an unresolved V gene accounts for under half, and the remainder has no known explanation. Clonal size and the V and J genes are those of that table, whereas D and trimming came from the DNA. For this sample the table gives under 150,000 clones, of which approximately 9% were detected only once. Less than 2% of the sample lies in the top ten.

The CDR3, cysteine through phenylalanine, is 14 amino acids long. Only the CDR3 part of the read is kept: 42 bases, read in frame from the first base. V loses 7 bases, J loses 8 bases, and the germline ends lie 20 bases apart. From a lookup of the germline V gene, CDR1 and CDR2 are SQVTM and ANQGSEA. The cohort comprised hundreds of healthy bone marrow donors. Cohort members were all nominally healthy when sampled, although unrecorded immune exposures were likely present. The donor was CMV seronegative and was included in the group of about 350 seronegative cohort members. A peripheral blood sample was collected from each donor, and TCR beta sequencing was performed on peripheral blood mononuclear cells. Genomic DNA extraction from the blood cell samples was performed with the Qiagen DNeasy Blood Extraction Kit.

The sequence links TRBV29-1 to TRBJ2-2; the D gene is perhaps TRBD1, on 6 matching bases. This TCR derives from a male donor in good health and CMV-seronegative. What was sequenced was PBMCs. The nucleotide sequence reads as follows: TGCAGCGCCGCGAGGGGGACCGTGGCGGGGGAGCTGTTTTTT. Translated, it reads CSAARGTVAGELFF.